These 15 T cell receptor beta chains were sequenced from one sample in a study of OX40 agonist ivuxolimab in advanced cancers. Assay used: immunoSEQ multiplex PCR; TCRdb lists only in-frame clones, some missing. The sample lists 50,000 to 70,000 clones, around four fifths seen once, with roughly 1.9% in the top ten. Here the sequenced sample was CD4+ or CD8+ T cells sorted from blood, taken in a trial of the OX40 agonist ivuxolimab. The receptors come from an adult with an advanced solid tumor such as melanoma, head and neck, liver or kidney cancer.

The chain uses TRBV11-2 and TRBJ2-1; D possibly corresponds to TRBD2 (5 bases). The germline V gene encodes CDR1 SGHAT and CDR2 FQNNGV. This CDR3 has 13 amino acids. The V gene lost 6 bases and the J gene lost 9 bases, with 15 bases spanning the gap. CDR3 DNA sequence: TGTGCCAGCAGTACCGCTAGTCGGGGTGAGCAGTTCTTC. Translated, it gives CASSTASRGEQFF.

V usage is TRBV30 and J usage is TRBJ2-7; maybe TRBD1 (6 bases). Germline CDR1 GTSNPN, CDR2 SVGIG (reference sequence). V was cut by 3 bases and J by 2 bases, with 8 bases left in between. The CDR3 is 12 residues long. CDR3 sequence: CAWREGAYEQYF. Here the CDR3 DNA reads TGTGCCTGGAGAGAGGGGGCCTACGAGCAGTACTTC.

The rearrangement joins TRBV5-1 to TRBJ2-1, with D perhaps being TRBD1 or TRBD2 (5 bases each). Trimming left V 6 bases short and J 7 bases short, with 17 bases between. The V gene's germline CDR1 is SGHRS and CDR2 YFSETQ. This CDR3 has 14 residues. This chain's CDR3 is CASKRSGTVNEQFF. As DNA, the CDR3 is TGCGCCAGCAAACGCTCGGGGACGGTGAATGAGCAGTTCTTC.

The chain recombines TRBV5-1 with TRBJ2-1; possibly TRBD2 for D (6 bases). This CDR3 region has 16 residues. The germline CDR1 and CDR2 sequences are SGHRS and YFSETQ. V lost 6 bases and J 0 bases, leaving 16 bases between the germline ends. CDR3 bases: TGCGCCAGCACCCCCGGCGGGGACCTCTCCTACAATGAGCAGTTCTTC. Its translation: CASTPGGDLSYNEQFF.

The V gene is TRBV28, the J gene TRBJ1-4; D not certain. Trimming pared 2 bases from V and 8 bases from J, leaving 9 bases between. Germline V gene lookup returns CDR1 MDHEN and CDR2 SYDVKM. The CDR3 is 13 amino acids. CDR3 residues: CASSLGLREKLFF. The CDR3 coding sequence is TGTGCCAGCAGTTTAGGCCTGAGGGAAAAACTGTTTTTT.

DNA of the CDR3: TGTGCCTGGATGAGGACAGGAATTTACACAGATACGCAGTATTTT. Residues: CAWMRTGIYTDTQYF. The V gene is TRBV30, the J gene TRBJ2-3, with 7 bases identical to TRBD1. The CDR3 spans 15 residues. Germline V gene data show CDR1 as GTSNPN and CDR2 as SVGIG (reference sequence). The ends lost 4 bases at V and 2 bases at J; junction bases unmatched: 9.

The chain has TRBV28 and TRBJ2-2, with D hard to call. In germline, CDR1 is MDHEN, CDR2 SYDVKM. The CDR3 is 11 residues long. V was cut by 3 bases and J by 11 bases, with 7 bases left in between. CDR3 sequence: CASSFRRELFF. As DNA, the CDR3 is TGTGCCAGCAGTTTTAGGCGCGAGCTGTTTTTT.

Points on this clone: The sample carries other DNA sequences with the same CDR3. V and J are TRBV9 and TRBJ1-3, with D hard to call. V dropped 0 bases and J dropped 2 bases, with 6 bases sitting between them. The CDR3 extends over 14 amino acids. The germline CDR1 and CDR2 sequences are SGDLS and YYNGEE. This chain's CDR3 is CASSVDFPGNTIYF. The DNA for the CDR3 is TGTGCCAGCAGCGTAGACTTTCCTGGAAACACCATATATTTT. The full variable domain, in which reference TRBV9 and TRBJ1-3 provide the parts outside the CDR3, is DSGVTQTPKHLITATGQRVTLRCSPRSGDLSVYWYQQSLDQGLQFLIQYYNGEERAKGNILERFSAQQFPDLHSELNLSSLELGDSALYFCASSVDFPGNTIYFGEGSWLTVV.

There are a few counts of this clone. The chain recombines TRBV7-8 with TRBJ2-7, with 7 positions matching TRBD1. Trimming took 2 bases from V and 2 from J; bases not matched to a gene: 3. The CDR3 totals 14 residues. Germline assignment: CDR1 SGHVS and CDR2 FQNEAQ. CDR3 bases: TGTGCCAGCAGCTTATACGGACAGGCCTACGAGCAGTACTTC. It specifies CASSLYGQAYEQYF.

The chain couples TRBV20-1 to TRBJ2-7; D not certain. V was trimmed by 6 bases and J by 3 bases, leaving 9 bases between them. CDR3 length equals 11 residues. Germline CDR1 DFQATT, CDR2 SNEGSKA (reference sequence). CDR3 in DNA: TGCAGTGCCAGGAAGAGCTACGAGCAGTACTTC. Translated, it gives CSARKSYEQYF.

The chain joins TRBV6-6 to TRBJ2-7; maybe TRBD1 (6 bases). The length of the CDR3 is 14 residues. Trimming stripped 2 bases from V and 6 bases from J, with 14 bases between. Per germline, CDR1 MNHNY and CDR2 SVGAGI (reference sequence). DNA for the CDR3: TGTGCCAGCAGTTACCAGGGGCAAAAGGGCGAGCAGTACTTC. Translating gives CASSYQGQKGEQYF.

This chain's CDR3 is CASSLRDKDTEAFF. CDR3 coding DNA: TGTGCCAGCAGCTTGAGGGACAAGGACACTGAAGCTTTCTTT. V gene TRBV5-8 combines with J gene TRBJ1-1, with a possible D match to TRBD1 (6 bases). The length of the CDR3 is 14 residues. The germline V gene encodes CDR1 SGHTS and CDR2 YDEGEE. V lost 1 base and J lost 3, with 10 bases in between.

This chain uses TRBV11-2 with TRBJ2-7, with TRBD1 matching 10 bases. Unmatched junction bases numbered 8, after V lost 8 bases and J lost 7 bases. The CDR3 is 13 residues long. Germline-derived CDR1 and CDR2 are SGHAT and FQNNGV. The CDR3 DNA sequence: TGTGCCAGCGTCGACAGGGGGCAGGGGGAGCAGTACTTC. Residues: CASVDRGQGEQYF. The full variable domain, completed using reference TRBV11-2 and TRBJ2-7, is EAGVAQSPRYKIIEKRQSVAFWCNPISGHATLYWYQQILGQGPKLLIQFQNNGVVDDSQLPKDRFSAERLKGVDSTLKIQPAKLEDSAVYLCASVDRGQGEQYFGPGTRLTVT.

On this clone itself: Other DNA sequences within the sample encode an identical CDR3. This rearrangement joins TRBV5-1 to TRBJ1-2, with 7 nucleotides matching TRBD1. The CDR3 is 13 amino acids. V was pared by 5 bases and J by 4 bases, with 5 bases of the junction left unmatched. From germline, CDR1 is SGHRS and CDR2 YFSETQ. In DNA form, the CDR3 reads TGCGCCAGCAGTTCGGGACAGACCTATGGCTACACCTTC. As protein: CASSSGQTYGYTF.

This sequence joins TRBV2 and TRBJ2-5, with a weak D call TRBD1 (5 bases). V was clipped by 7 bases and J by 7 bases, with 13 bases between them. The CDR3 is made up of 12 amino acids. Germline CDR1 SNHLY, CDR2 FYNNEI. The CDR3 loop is CASKGVAGTQYF. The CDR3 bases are TGTGCCAGCAAAGGGGTTGCCGGGACCCAGTACTTC.